The entry that follows covers one T cell receptor (beta chain) sequence. Its antigen remains unknown. This sample was included in a study of T cell responses to AZD1222 COVID-19 vaccine. Germline V CDR1 and CDR2: SGHRS, YFSETQ. Trimming took 0 bases from V and 0 from J, leaving 10 bases between them. The CDR3 contains 15 residues. Data came from immunoSEQ multiplex PCR; TCRdb stores just in-frame clones and leaves some out. The data hold around 190,000 clones, with 85% to 90% observed a single time. Study-level points and caveats: Variant regions that are unmutated are reportedly the target of nearly half of spike-specific TCRs.

The clonotype comes from an adult who received the AZD1222 COVID-19 vaccine. Sequenced material: peripheral blood, taken 28 days after the second AZD1222 dose. V usage is TRBV5-1 and J usage is TRBJ2-7; TRBD2 might be the D (5 bases). The CDR3: CASSLERASSYEQYF. In DNA, the CDR3 is TGCGCCAGCAGCTTGGAGAGGGCGAGCTCCTACGAGCAGTACTTC.